This T cell receptor beta chain was recovered during a study of blood T cell repertoires in COVID-19. Sequencing was performed with immunoSEQ multiplex PCR; in TCRdb, only in-frame clones are kept and a portion is missing. Of about 28,000 clones listed, over 75% are singletons. Looked up from germline, CDR1 is LGHNA and CDR2 is YSLEER. CDR3 size: 18 residues. V lost 0 bases and J 0 bases, leaving 15 bases between the germline ends. The chain uses TRBV4-3 and TRBJ2-4; D remains ambiguous. Sequencing was performed on peripheral blood. This clonotype was obtained from a human donor in a cohort sampled during active COVID-19. CDR3 in amino acids: CASSQDLISFGAKNIQYF. In DNA form, the CDR3 reads TGCGCCAGCAGCCAAGATCTAATTAGTTTTGGAGCCAAAAACATTCAGTACTTC.